This is a list of T cell receptor beta chains from one sample in a study of spatial heterogeneity in lung cancer. TCRdb itself ran the 5' RACE reads through MiXCR, one entry per CDR3 protein. The top ten clones hold 29% of a sample with roughly 21,000 distinct CDR3 sequences, approximately 3% of them seen once. Sequencing used PBMCs, obtained at surgery. Every receptor here comes from a female donor with early-stage non-small cell lung cancer. The CDR3 runs from the conserved cysteine through the conserved F or W. A D gene is named only where the DNA matches it firmly. A row's size may be missing; if present it is once, few, many or a size class.

TRBV7-9,14,many,NA,TRBJ2-1,CASSLAGGDNEQFF,TGTGCCAGCAGCTTAGCCGGAGGGGACAATGAGCAGTTCTTC
TRBV20-1,13,few,NA,TRBJ2-7,CSAMLEISYEQYF,TGCAGTGCTATGCTGGAGATCTCCTACGAGCAGTACTTC
TRBV28,14,NA,TRBD2,TRBJ2-7,CASSGLAGGLEQYF,TGTGCCAGCAGTGGGCTAGCGGGTGGGCTGGAGCAGTACTTC
TRBV12-3/TRBV12-4,16,NA,TRBD2,TRBJ2-1,CASYLGGAGARNEQFF,TGTGCCAGCTATTTAGGTGGGGCGGGAGCGCGGAATGAGCAGTTCTTC
TRBV5-1,15,many,NA,TRBJ2-6,CASSLANSGANVLTF,TGCGCCAGCAGCTTGGCTAACTCTGGGGCCAACGTCCTGACTTTC
TRBV24-1,14,few,NA,TRBJ1-5,CATSDLSHYEPQHF,TGTGCCACCAGTGATTTGTCCCATTACGAGCCCCAGCATTTT
TRBV6-6,14,many,TRBD1,TRBJ1-2,CASSQGQGNYGYTF,TGTGCCAGCAGTCAAGGACAGGGGAACTATGGCTACACCTTC
TRBV14,11,many,NA,TRBJ2-7,CASSRSYEQYF,TGTGCCAGCAGCCGAAGCTACGAGCAGTACTTC
TRBV27,16,many,NA,TRBJ1-5,CASSLGGGLGNQPQHF,TGTGCCAGCAGTTTAGGTGGGGGCCTTGGGAATCAGCCCCAGCATTTT
TRBV11-1,15,many,TRBD2,TRBJ2-1,CASSLFLAGFNEQFF,TGTGCCAGCAGCTTATTTCTAGCGGGGTTTAATGAGCAGTTCTTC
TRBV12-3/TRBV12-4,18,many,TRBD2,TRBJ2-1,CASSPGLAGEGDSNEQFF,TGTGCCAGCAGTCCGGGACTAGCGGGAGAGGGGGACTCGAATGAGCAGTTCTTC
TRBV20-1,15,many,NA,TRBJ2-3,CSATSRAQRTDTQYF,TGCAGTGCTACCAGCCGGGCCCAAAGGACAGATACGCAGTATTTT
TRBV27,17,many,TRBD2,TRBJ2-5,CASSSIVLGEGQETQYF,TGTGCCAGCAGTTCGATCGTCCTAGGGGAGGGACAAGAGACCCAGTACTTC
TRBV28,15,many,NA,TRBJ2-3,CASSLLWQGTDTQYF,TGTGCCAGCAGTTTGCTCTGGCAGGGCACAGATACGCAGTATTTT
TRBV7-3,15,many,TRBD2,TRBJ2-5,CASSLRLAGEETQYF,TGTGCCAGCAGCTTACGACTAGCGGGAGAAGAGACCCAGTACTTC
TRBV3-1,16,many,TRBD1,TRBJ1-1,CASSQETGQGNTEAFF,TGTGCCAGCAGCCAAGAAACGGGACAGGGTAACACTGAAGCTTTCTTT
TRBV27,15,many,TRBD1,TRBJ1-1,CASSFGTGAPREAFF,TGTGCCAGCAGCTTCGGGACAGGGGCTCCCCGGGAAGCTTTCTTT
TRBV7-3,15,many,NA,TRBJ1-1,CASSLNGRQNTEAFF,TGTGCCAGCAGCTTAAACGGCAGACAGAACACTGAAGCTTTCTTT
TRBV10-3,13,NA,NA,TRBJ2-7,CAISESGGGEQYF,TGTGCCATCAGTGAGTCGGGGGGCGGCGAGCAGTACTTC
TRBV12-3/TRBV12-4,15,many,TRBD1,TRBJ2-7,CASSFGRGSSYEQYF,TGTGCCAGCAGTTTTGGCAGGGGGAGCTCCTACGAGCAGTACTTC
TRBV15,14,many,TRBD1,TRBJ2-1,CATSGGQGYNEQFF,TGTGCCACCAGCGGAGGACAGGGGTACAATGAGCAGTTCTTC
TRBV18,17,many,NA,TRBJ2-1,CASSPRGALGSYNEQFF,TGTGCCAGCTCACCACGGGGAGCCCTCGGCTCCTACAATGAGCAGTTCTTC